This T cell receptor (beta chain) was identified in a study of spatial heterogeneity in lung cancer. The CDR3 spans 15 residues. Unmatched junction bases numbered 5, after V lost 3 bases and J lost 5 bases. CDR1 is MNHEY, CDR2 SMNVEV, per germline (reference sequence). The table lists this clonotype with many counts. Each CDR3 protein is one row after TCRdb ran MiXCR on the 5' RACE reads. The table includes roughly 15,000 distinct CDR3 sequences, just under 6.5% detected once. Sample time point: blood at routine non-recurrence follow-up after resection. This rearrangement joins TRBV27 to TRBJ2-1, with 9 positions matching TRBD2. This receptor was identified in a male donor with early-stage non-small cell lung cancer. The material sequenced was PBMCs, taken at follow-up. The chain's CDR3 is CASSFWTSANNEQFF. In nucleotides, the CDR3 is TGTGCCAGCAGTTTCTGGACTAGCGCCAACAATGAGCAGTTCTTC.